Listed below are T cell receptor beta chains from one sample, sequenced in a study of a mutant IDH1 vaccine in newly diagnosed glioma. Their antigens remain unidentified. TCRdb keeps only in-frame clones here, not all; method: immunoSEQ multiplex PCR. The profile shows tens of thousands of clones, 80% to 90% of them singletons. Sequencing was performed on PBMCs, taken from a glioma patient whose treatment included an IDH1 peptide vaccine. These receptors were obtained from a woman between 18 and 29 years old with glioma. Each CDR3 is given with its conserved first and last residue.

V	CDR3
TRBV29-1	CSVGVSSSGTQYF
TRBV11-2	CASSPRRGQSPLHF
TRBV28	CASSLSDYGYTF
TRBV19	CASSVTGLPKTF
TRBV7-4	CASSPGTGGEVYSNQPQHF
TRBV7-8	CASSLWTSGPYNEQFF
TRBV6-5	CASRPPGADTIYF
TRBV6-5	CVVGFTDTQYF
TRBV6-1	CASSQGAGSYEQYF
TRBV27	CASRRDWAYNEQFF
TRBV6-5	CASSYSSGGSYNEQFF
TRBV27	CASSLLAGGADTQYF
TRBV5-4	CASSLAPPRGGTEAFF
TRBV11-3	CASSLQGADEQYF
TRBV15	CATRRDTANVLTF